This is a list of T cell receptor beta chains from one sample in a study of T cells in Graves' hyperthyroidism and ophthalmopathy. In TCRdb, the multiplex PCR reads were re-called with MiXCR into one record per CDR3 protein. The table lists some 380,000 distinct CDR3 sequences, roughly 13% of them singletons. The specimen sequenced was blood. The receptor source for this set is a man younger than 40 with Graves' hyperthyroidism that later progressed to Graves' ophthalmopathy. Both conserved end residues are part of each CDR3. Fields, in order: V gene, D gene, CDR3 length, J gene, clone size, CDR3 DNA, CDR3 protein. D genes are given only for firm matches. Size values are once, few and many counts, or a class for expanded clones, and some rows have none.

TRBV30	-	14	TRBJ1-3	few	TGTGCCTGGAGGGGCAGGCACTCTGGAAACACCATATATTTT	CAWRGRHSGNTIYF
TRBV7-2	TRBD2	16	TRBJ2-2	many	TGTGCCAGCAGCCCATTTGCGGGGGGGGCCACCGGGGAGCTGTTTTTT	CASSPFAGGATGELFF
TRBV27	-	12	TRBJ2-1	few	TGTGCCAGCAGTCCGGCTTCTGGTCAGCAGTTCTTC	CASSPASGQQFF
TRBV28	-	19	TRBJ1-4	many	TGTGCCAGCAGTCGAAACCCTAGGCGGGCAGCTGCAACTAATGAAAAACTGTTTTTT	CASSRNPRRAAATNEKLFF
TRBV20-1	TRBD2	14	TRBJ2-7	-	TGCAGTGCAACTCCTAGCGGGGGCCGCTACGAGCAGTACTTC	CSATPSGGRYEQYF
TRBV9	-	17	TRBJ2-1	-	TGTGCCAGCAGCGTAGCCGATTGGGGTAGCTCCTACAATGAGCAGTTCTTC	CASSVADWGSSYNEQFF
TRBV6-1	TRBD1	14	TRBJ1-5	many	TGTGCCAGCAGTGCGGGACAGAGTAATCAGCCCCAGCATTTT	CASSAGQSNQPQHF
TRBV19	-	12	TRBJ1-5	few	TGTGCCAGTAGTTGGGTCCGTCAGCCCCAGCATTTT	CASSWVRQPQHF
TRBV20-1	TRBD1	12	TRBJ1-6	few	TGCAGTGCTAGGGAGACAGGGGGCCCCCTCCACTTT	CSARETGGPLHF
TRBV28	-	13	TRBJ1-6	many	TGTGCCTCCTGGGGGGTGGATAATTCACCCCTCCACTTT	CASWGVDNSPLHF
TRBV3-1	-	15	TRBJ2-5	-	TGTGCCAGCAGCCAAGATCCAGCGATTCAAGAGACCCAGTACTTC	CASSQDPAIQETQYF
TRBV5-1	-	14	TRBJ2-7	once	TGCGCCAGCAGCTTGAGACAGACCCTCTACGAGCAGTACTTC	CASSLRQTLYEQYF
TRBV5-4	-	14	TRBJ1-4	few	TGTGCCAGCAGCCTACAGTCCACTAATGAAAAACTGTTTTTT	CASSLQSTNEKLFF
TRBV6-1	-	16	TRBJ2-1	-	TGTGCCACCCTCTATCCCGGAGGGCGGGGATCCAATGAGCAGTTCTTC	CATLYPGGRGSNEQFF
TRBV6-1	-	15	TRBJ1-5	many	TGTGCCAGCATAGTTAGACAGGTTTCGGATCAGCCCCAGCATTTT	CASIVRQVSDQPQHF
TRBV30	-	13	TRBJ1-2	many	TGTGCCTGGAGTCGAACTAAGGGCTATGGCTACACCTTC	CAWSRTKGYGYTF
TRBV6-1	TRBD1	16	TRBJ1-6	many	TGTGCCAGCAGTGAAGTCCCAGGGGGCCGTAATTCACCCCTCCACTTT	CASSEVPGGRNSPLHF
TRBV3-1	TRBD1	14	TRBJ2-7	few	TGTGCCAGCAGCCTCGGGACAGCCGTCTACGAGCAGTACTTC	CASSLGTAVYEQYF